This T cell receptor beta chain was documented in a study of T cell repertoires in cytomegalovirus infection. Study details: Recently identified HLA-C-restricted CMV epitopes were used, and well-studied HLA-B-restricted CMV epitopes were used as well. Public TCR beta signatures marked donors with CMV infection and the matching HLA. Study-wide findings and caveats: Ex vivo responses were dominated by HLA-C-restricted CMV-specific TCR beta clonotypes. Adding up the frequency of public TCR beta families identified people who carried CMV plus the relevant HLA.

Concerning this clonotype: Its antigen is unidentified.

V lost 0 bases, J lost 10 bases, and 11 bases stayed unmatched. The CDR3 is 15 amino acids. Germline CDR1 is LGHNA and CDR2 is YNFKEQ. Each CDR3 protein is one row after TCRdb ran MiXCR on the reads. Among 750,000 to 950,000 distinct CDR3 sequences, just under 30% were seen once, and the ten largest hold around 14%. The starting material was cultured CD8+ T cells from PBMCs, obtained from culture after CMV antigen stimulation. The source of this sequence is a human donor in good health (CMV status not recorded). Some clones in this sample may be carry-over from other donors' samples. The rearrangement links TRBV4-2 to TRBJ1-2; 7 positions match TRBD1. CDR3 nucleotides: TGTGCCAGCAGCCAAGATATCGACAGGGCGTCCGACTACACCTTC. Its translation is CASSQDIDRASDYTF.